The 3 T cell receptor beta chains below were found in one sample sequenced in a study of T cells in Graves' hyperthyroidism and ophthalmopathy. Amplification of TCR beta CDR3 regions used RNA as the template. RT-PCR in the first round (using the HTBI primer set) targeted the TCR CDR3. Via MiXCR, TCRdb re-called the multiplex PCR reads, giving one row per CDR3 protein. The table shows around 97,000 distinct CDR3 sequences, with less than 55% occurring only once. Sequencing was done on a sample of blood. These TCRs come from a middle-aged man with Graves' hyperthyroidism.

This clonotype was counted many times. CDR3 sequence: CASSRLAKNIQYF. The DNA of the CDR3 is TGTGCCAGCAGTCGTCTAGCCAAAAACATTCAGTACTTC. The chain uses TRBV7-9 and TRBJ2-4, with no clear D. The germline V gene encodes CDR1 SEHNR and CDR2 FQNEAQ (reference sequence). The CDR3 runs 13 residues. V was cut by 6 bases and J by 0 bases, with 6 bases left in between. The full variable domain, in which reference TRBV7-9 and TRBJ2-4 provide the parts outside the CDR3, is DTGVSQNPRHKITKRGQNVTFRCDPISEHNRLYWYRQTLGQGPEFLTYFQNEAQLEKSRLLSDRFSAERPKGSFSTLEIQRTEQGDSAMYLCASSRLAKNIQYFGAGTRLSVL.

On this clonotype: A much larger clone lies one base from this, so it may be a read error. V is TRBV6-2 or TRBV6-3 and J is TRBJ1-1; maybe TRBD1 (5 bases). The CDR3 is made up of 15 amino acids. Germline values: CDR1 MNHEY, CDR2 SVGEGT. V shed 7 bases and J shed 1 base, with 16 bases lying between them. CDR3 sequence reads: CASIVRGGPNTEAFF. The CDR3 DNA is TGTGCCAGCATCGTAAGGGGCGGCCCGAACACTGAAGCTTTCTTT.

This clonotype was seen at least ten times. The rearrangement links TRBV9 to TRBJ2-5; 12 nucleotides match TRBD2. Looked up from germline, CDR1 is SGDLS and CDR2 is YYNGEE. The J segment lost 4 bases and the V segment lost 4 bases, leaving 11 bases of the junction unmatched. The CDR3 loop spans 17 amino acids. CDR3 nucleotide sequence: TGTGCCAGCAGCTCACCAGTCCTAGCGGGGGGGTTAGAGACCCAGTACTTC. Protein product: CASSSPVLAGGLETQYF.